One sample yielded the 6 T cell receptor beta chains listed below, sequenced in a study of cytomegalovirus exposure and HLA in healthy donors. TCRdb's table, derived via immunoSEQ multiplex PCR, lists solely in-frame clones and lacks some. The sample lists around 200,000 clones, 80% to 90% occurring once. The sample consisted of PBMCs. All receptors come from a woman in her 30s in good health and CMV-seronegative.

J is TRBJ2-7 and V is TRBV7-2; 9 nucleotides line up with TRBD2. Trimming cost V 1 base and J 6 bases; bases outside gene matches: 7. The CDR3 covers 15 residues. Germline CDR1 reads SGHTA; CDR2 reads FQGNSA. The chain's CDR3 is CASSLGGGLAGEQYF. CDR3 coding DNA: TGTGCCAGCAGCTTAGGCGGGGGACTAGCCGGCGAGCAGTACTTC.

The chain couples TRBV29-1 to TRBJ2-7; 7 nucleotides align to TRBD1. V was pared by 6 bases and J by 6 bases, with 14 bases of the junction left unmatched. The CDR3 consists of 14 residues. Germline V lookup: CDR1 SQVTM, CDR2 ANQGSEA. The CDR3 DNA reads as TGCAGCGTCCGGACAGGCCCCCAGATAACCGAGCAGTACTTC. It is translated as CSVRTGPQITEQYF.

This CDR3 is CASSPKGTGGNQPQHF. DNA for the CDR3: TGTGCCAGCTCACCTAAAGGGACAGGGGGCAATCAGCCCCAGCATTTT. This chain uses TRBV18 with TRBJ1-5, with 10 nucleotides matching TRBD1. The CDR3 runs 16 residues. Germline values: CDR1 KGHSH, CDR2 LQKENI. J lost 2 bases, V lost 3 bases, and 4 bases had no gene match.

The chain carries TRBV4-2 and TRBJ2-7, with a tentative D call TRBD2 (5 bases). The germline V gene has CDR1 LGHNA and CDR2 YNFKEQ. The CDR3 runs 13 residues. V was pared by 1 base and J by 3 bases, with 7 bases between. CDR3 DNA: TGTGCCAGCAGCCAAGGCGGGCTCTACGAGCAGTACTTC. Protein sequence: CASSQGGLYEQYF.

The chain couples TRBV10-1 to TRBJ2-5; D possibly corresponds to TRBD1 (8 bases). The germline V and J ends were trimmed by 6 bases and 4 bases, with 15 bases remaining between them. This CDR3 is 14 amino acids long. Germline CDR1 reads WNHNN; CDR2 reads SYGVQD (reference sequence). DNA for the CDR3: TGCGCCAGCAGCTCGACAGGGGAGGGAGAGACCCAGTACTTC. Translating gives CASSSTGEGETQYF.

This rearrangement joins TRBV7-9 to TRBJ2-4; D is uncertain. The CDR3 length is 14 residues. V was clipped by 0 bases and J by 0 bases, with 3 bases between them. The germline CDR1 and CDR2 sequences are SEHNR and FQNEAQ (reference sequence). In nucleotides, the CDR3 is TGTGCCAGCAGCTTAGCCCTAGCCAAAAACATTCAGTACTTC. This encodes CASSLALAKNIQYF.